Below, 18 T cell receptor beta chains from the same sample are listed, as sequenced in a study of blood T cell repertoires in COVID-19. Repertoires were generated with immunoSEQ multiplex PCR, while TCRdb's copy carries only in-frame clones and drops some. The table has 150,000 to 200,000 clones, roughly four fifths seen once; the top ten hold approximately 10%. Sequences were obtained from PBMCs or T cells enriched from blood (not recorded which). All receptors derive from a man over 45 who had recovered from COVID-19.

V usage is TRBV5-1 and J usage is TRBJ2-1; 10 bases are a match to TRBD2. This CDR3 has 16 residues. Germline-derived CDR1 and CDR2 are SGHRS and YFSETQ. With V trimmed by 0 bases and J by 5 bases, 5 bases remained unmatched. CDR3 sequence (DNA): TGCGCCAGCAGCTTGGGACTAGCGGGCCCTAACAATGAGCAGTTCTTC. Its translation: CASSLGLAGPNNEQFF.

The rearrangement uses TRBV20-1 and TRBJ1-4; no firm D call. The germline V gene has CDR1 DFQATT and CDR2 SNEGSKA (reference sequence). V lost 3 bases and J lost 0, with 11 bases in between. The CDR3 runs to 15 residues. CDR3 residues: CSASTQRTTNEKLFF. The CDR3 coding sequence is TGCAGTGCTAGTACCCAGAGGACAACTAATGAAAAACTGTTTTTT.

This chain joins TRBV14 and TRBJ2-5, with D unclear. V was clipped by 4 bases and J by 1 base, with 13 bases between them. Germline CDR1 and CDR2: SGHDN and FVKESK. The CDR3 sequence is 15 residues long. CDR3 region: CASSRYLSPQETQYF. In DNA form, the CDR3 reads TGTGCCAGCAGCCGCTATTTATCCCCCCAAGAGACCCAGTACTTC.

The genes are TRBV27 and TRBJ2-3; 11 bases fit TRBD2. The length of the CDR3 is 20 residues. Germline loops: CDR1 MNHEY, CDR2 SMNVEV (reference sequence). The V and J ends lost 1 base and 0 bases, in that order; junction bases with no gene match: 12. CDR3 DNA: TGTGCCAGCAGTTTATACAGACTAGCGGGGTCAACACCTAGCACAGATACGCAGTATTTT. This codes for CASSLYRLAGSTPSTDTQYF.

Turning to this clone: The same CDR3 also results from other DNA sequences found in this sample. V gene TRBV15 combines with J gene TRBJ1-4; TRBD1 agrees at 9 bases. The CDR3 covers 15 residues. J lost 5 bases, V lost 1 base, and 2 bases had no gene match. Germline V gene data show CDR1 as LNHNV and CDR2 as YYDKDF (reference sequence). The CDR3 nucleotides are TGTGCCACCAGCAGAGGGGGACAGGGCAATGAAAAACTGTTTTTT. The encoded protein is CATSRGGQGNEKLFF. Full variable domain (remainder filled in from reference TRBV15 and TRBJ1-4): DAMVIQNPRYQVTQFGKPVTLSCSQTLNHNVMYWYQQKSSQAPKLLFHYYDKDFNNEADTPDNFQSRRPNTSFCFLDIRSPGLGDTAMYLCATSRGGQGNEKLFFGSGTQLSVL.

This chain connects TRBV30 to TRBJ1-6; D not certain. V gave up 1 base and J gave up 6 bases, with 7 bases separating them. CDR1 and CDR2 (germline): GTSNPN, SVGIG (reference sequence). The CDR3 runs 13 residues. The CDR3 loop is CAWSDQSNSPLHF. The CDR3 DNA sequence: TGTGCCTGGAGTGACCAGTCTAATTCACCCCTCCACTTT. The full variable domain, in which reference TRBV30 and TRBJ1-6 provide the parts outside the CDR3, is SQTIHQWPATLVQPVGSPLSLECTVEGTSNPNLYWYRQAAGRGLQLLFYSVGIGQISSEVPQNLSASRPQDRQFILSSKKLLLSDSGFYLCAWSDQSNSPLHFGNGTRLTVT.

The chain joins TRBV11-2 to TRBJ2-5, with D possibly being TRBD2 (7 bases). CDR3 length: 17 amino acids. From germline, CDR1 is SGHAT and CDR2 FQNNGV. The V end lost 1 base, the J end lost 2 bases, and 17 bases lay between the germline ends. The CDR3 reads CASSLGFGGAKQETQYF. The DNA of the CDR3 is TGTGCCAGCAGCTTAGGGTTTGGGGGGGCGAAACAAGAGACCCAGTACTTC.

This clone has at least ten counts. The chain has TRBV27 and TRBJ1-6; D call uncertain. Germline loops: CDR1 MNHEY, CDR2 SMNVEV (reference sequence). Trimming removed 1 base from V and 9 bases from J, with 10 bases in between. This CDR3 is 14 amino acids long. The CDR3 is CASSLFPGGSPLHF. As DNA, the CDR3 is TGTGCCAGCAGTTTATTCCCCGGAGGTTCACCCCTCCACTTT.

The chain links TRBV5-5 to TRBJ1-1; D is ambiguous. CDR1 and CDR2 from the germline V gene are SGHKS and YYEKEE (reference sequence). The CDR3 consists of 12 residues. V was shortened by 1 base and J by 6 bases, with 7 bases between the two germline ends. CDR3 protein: CASSLPSPEAFF. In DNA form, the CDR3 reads TGTGCCAGCAGCTTGCCTTCCCCTGAAGCTTTCTTT. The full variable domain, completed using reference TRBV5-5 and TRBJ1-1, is DAGVTQSPTHLIKTRGQQVTLRCSPISGHKSVSWYQQVLGQGPQFIFQYYEKEERGRGNFPDRFSARQFPNYSSELNVNALLLGDSALYLCASSLPSPEAFFGQGTRLTVV.

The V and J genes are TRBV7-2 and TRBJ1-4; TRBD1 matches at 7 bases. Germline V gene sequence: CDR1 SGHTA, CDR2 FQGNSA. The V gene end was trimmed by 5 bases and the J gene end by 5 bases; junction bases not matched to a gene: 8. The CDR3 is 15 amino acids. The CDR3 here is CASSKGTAENEKLFF. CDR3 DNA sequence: TGTGCCAGCAGCAAGGGGACAGCTGAGAATGAAAAACTGTTTTTT.

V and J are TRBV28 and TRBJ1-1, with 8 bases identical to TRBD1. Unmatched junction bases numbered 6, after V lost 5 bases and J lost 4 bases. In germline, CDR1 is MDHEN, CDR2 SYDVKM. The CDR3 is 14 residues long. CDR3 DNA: TGTGCCAGCAGTCCCAGGGGGCGAAGCACTGAAGCTTTCTTT. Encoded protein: CASSPRGRSTEAFF.

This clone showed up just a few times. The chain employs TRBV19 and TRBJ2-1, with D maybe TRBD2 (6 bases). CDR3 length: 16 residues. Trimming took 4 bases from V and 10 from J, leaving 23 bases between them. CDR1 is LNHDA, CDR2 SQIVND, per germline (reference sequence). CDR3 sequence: CASSKGSRGGRGEQFF. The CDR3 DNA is TGTGCCAGTAGTAAAGGGTCGAGGGGAGGACGAGGGGAGCAGTTCTTC.

The CDR3 DNA reads as TGTGCCAGCAGCCAGGGCCTAAACACAGATACGCAGTATTTT. It is translated as CASSQGLNTDTQYF. This rearrangement joins TRBV11-3 to TRBJ2-3, with D perhaps TRBD1 (5 bases). Germline-derived CDR1 and CDR2 are SGHNT and YENEEA. The CDR3 spans 14 residues. Trimming removed 5 bases at V and 2 bases at J, with 11 bases between.

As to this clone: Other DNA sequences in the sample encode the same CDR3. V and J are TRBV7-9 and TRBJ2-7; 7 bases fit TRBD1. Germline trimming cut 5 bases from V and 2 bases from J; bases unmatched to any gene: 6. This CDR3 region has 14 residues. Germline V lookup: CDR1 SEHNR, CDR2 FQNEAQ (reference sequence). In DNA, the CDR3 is TGTGCCAGCAGCCCAGGACAGGAGACCTACGAGCAGTACTTC. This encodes CASSPGQETYEQYF.

CDR3 residues: CASSLALYGYTF. As DNA, the CDR3 is TGTGCCAGCAGTTTGGCCCTCTATGGCTACACCTTC. The chain recombines TRBV28 with TRBJ1-2; D uncertain. The CDR3 has 12 amino acids. V lost 3 bases and J lost 4, with 6 bases in between. Germline CDR1 is MDHEN and CDR2 is SYDVKM.

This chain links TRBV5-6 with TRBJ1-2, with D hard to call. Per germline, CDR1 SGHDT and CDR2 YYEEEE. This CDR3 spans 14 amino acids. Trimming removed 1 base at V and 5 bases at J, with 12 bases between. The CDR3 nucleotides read TGTGCCAGCAGCTTGAGCGGACCTTTTTATGGCTACACCTTC. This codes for CASSLSGPFYGYTF. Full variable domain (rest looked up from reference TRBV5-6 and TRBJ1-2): DAGVTQSPTHLIKTRGQQVTLRCSPKSGHDTVSWYQQALGQGPQFIFQYYEEEERQRGNFPDRFSGHQFPNYSSELNVNALLLGDSALYLCASSLSGPFYGYTFGSGTRLTVV.

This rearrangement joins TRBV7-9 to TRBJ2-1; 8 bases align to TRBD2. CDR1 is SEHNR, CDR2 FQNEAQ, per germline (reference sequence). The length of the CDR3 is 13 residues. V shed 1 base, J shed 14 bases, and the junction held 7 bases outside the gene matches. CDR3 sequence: CASSLGREGLEFF. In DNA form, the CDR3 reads TGTGCCAGCAGCTTAGGTCGGGAGGGCCTTGAGTTCTTC.

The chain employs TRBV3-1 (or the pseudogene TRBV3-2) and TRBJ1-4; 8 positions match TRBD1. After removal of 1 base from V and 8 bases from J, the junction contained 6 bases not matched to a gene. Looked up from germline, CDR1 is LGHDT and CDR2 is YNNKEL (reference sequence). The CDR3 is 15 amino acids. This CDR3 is CASSQAGQGNEKLFF. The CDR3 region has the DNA TGTGCCAGCAGCCAAGCAGGACAGGGTAACGAAAAACTGTTTTTT.